The source of this TCR beta chain is a study of blood T cell repertoires in COVID-19. Methods used by the authors: How many nucleated cells were present was estimated from reference gene primer amplification. Data came from immunoSEQ multiplex PCR; TCRdb stores just in-frame clones and leaves some out. The DNA was the basis for D and trimming; V, J and clone size are from that table. This table has approximately 280,000 clones, about 93% appearing once. This CDR3 has 15 residues. Germline V gene data show CDR1 as KGHSH and CDR2 as LQKENI. The V end was cut by 6 bases, the J end by 1 base, with 15 bases between.

The chain carries TRBV18 and TRBJ2-5; TRBD2 is a possible D gene (6 bases). Material for sequencing was peripheral blood. The TCR was taken from a woman aged 30 to 39 with COVID-19, enrolled during active disease. CDR3 nucleotides: TGTGCCAGCTCCCATCCTCCTAGCGCCCAAGAGACCCAGTACTTC. Translated: CASSHPPSAQETQYF.